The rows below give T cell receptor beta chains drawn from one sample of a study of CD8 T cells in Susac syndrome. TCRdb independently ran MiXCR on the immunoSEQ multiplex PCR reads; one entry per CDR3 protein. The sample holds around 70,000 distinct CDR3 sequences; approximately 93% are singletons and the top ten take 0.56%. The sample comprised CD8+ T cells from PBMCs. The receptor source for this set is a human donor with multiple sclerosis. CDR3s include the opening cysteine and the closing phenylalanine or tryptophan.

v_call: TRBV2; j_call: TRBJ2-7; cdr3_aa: CASRTSGPTEQYF
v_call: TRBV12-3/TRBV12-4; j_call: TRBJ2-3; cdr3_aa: CASKDRDGDTQYF
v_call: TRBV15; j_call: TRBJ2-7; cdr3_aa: CATSSGDSSYEQYF
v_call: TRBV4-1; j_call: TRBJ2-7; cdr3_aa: CASSQGPSGSSPYEQYF
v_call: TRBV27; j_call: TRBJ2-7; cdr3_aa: CASSFGGGDDSTYEQYF
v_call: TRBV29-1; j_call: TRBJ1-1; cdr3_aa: CSVALSFGSEAFF
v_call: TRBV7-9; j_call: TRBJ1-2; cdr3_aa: CASSPPARPYGYTF
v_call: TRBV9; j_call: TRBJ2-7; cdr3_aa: CASSSDPGQGNEQYF
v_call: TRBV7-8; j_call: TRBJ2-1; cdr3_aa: CASSWLAAGGDEQFF
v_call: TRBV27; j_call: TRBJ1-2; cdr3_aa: CASSLLAGYGYTF
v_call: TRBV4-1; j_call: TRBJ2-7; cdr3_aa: CASSQGQGESTYEQYF
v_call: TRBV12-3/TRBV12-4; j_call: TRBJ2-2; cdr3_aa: CASSLPAVGTGELFF
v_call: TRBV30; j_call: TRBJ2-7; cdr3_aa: CAWISRGEQYF
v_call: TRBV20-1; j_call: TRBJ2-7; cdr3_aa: CSARGDYEQYF
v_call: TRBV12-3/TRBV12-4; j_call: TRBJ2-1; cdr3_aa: CASSSFSDEQFF
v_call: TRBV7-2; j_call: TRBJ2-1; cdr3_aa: CASSLDLAYEQFF
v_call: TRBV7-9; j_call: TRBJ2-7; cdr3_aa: CASSPDRDEQYF
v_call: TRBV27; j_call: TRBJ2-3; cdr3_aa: CASSLWQADTQYF
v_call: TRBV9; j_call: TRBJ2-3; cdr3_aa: CASHPAGGVTDTQYF
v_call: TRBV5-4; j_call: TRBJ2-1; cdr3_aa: CASSAPQRGDEQFF
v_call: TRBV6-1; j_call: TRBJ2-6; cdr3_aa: CASSPTQSGANVLTF
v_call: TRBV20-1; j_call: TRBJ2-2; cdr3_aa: CSAWVAGVYTGELFF
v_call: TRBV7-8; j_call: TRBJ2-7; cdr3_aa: CASTDKDYEQYF
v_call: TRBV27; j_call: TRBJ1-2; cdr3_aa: CASSLLPPTGGYGYTF
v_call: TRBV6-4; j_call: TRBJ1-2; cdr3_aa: CASSDSISGDYGYTF
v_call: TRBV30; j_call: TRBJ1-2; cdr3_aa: CAWSVGQGFGYTF
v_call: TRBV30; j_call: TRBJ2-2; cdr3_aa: CAWTQLTGELFF
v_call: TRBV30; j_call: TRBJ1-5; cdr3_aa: CAWSTGPNQPQHF
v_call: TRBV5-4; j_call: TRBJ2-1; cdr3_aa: CASIDLGGAYNEQFF
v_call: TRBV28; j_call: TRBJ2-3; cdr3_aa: CASSSQTSGDPDTQYF
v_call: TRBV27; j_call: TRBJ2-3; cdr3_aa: CASSPGEGSGGTDTQYF
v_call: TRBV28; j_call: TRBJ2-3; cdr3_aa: CASSPGTSGRATDTQYF
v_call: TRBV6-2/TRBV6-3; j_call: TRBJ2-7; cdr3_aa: CASSYPTTGGEYEQYF
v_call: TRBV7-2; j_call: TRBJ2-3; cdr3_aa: CASNEVGIEDTQYF
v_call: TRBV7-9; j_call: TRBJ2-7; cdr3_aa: CASSPDPYEQYF
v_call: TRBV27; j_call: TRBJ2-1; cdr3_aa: CASSRGSAQFF
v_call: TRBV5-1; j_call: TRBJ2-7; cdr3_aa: CASCAGDLGEQYF
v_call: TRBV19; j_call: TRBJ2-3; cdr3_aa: CASMATEYTDTQYF
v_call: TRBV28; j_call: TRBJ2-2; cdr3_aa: CASSVRGPPDTGELFF
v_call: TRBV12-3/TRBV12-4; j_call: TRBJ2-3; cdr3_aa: CASSLGTAQGADTQYF
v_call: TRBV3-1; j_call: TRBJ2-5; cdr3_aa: CASSQLLGERIPQETQYF
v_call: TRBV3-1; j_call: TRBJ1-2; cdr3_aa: CASSQVGGGYGYTF
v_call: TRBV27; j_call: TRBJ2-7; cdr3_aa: CASSRGVTGLYEQYF